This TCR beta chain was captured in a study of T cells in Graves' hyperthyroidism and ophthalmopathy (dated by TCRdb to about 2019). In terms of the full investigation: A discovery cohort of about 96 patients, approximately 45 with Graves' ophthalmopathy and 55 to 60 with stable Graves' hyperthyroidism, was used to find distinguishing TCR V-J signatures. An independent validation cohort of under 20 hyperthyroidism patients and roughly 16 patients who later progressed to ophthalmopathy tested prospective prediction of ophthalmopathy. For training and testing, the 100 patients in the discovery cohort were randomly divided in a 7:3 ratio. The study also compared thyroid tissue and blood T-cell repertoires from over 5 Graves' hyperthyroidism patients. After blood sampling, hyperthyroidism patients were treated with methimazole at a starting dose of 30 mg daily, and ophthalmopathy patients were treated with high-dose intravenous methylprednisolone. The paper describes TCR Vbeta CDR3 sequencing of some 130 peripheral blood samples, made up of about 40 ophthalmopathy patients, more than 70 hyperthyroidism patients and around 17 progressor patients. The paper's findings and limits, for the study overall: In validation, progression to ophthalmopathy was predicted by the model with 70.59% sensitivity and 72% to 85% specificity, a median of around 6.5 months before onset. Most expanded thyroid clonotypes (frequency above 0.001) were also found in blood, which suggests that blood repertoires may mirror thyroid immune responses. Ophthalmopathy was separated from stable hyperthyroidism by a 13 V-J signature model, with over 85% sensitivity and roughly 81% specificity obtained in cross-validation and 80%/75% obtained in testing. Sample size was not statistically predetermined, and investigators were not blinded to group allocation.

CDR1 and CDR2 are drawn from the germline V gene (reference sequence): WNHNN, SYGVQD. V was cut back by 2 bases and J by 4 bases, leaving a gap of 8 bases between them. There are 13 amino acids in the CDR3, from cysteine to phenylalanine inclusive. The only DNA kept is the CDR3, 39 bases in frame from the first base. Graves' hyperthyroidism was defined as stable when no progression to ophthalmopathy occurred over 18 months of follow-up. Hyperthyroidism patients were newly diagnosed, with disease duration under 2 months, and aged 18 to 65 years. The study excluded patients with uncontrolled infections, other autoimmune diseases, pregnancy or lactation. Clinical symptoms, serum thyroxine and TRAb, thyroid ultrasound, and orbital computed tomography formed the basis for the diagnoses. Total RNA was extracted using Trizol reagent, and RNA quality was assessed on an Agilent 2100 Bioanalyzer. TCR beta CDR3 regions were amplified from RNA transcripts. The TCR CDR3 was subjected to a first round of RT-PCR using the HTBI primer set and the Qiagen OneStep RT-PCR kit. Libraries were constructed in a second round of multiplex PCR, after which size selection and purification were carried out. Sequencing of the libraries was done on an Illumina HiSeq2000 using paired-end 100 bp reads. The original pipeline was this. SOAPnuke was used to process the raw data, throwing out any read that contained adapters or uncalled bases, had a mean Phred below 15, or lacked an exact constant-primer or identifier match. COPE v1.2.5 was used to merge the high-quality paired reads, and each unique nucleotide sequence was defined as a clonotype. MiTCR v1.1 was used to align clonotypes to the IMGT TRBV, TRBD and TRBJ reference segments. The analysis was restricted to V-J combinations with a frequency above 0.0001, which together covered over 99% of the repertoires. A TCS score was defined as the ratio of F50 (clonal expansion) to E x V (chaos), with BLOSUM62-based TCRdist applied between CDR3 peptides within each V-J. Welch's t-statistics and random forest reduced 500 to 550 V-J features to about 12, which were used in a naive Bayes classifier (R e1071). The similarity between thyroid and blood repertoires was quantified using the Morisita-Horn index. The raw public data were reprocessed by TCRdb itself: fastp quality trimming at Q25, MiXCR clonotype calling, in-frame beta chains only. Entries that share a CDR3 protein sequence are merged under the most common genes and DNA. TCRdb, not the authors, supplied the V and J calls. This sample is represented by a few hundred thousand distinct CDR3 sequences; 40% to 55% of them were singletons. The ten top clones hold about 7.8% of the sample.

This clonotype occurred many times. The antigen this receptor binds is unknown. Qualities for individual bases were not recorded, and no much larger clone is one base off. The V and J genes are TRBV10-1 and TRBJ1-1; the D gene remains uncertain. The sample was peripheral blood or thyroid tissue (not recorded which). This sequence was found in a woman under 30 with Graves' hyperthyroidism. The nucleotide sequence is TGCGCCAGCAGTGAGATGGTGGCCACTGAAGCTTTCTTT. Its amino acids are CASSEMVATEAFF.